These T cell receptor beta chains were read from a single sample in a study of T-cell reconstitution after alpha-beta-depleted transplantation in children. TCRdb reprocessed the PCR reads via MiXCR and lists one record per CDR3 protein. The sample yields some 70,000 distinct CDR3 sequences, roughly 6.6% seen once. The sample consisted of PBMCs from the stem cell graft donor, taken from the stem cell graft. The receptor set was obtained from a human donor who donated a stem cell graft to a child with acute lymphoblastic leukemia. Each CDR3 is given with its conserved first and last residue. A D gene is named only where the DNA matches it firmly. Size values are once, few and many counts, or a class for expanded clones, and some rows have none.

j_call v_call d_call clone_size cdr3_aa cdr3_nt
TRBJ2-1 TRBV5-1 NA many CASSLDPLAAGTSNEQFF TGCGCCAGCAGCTTGGACCCCCTCGCGGCGGGTACTTCCAATGAGCAGTTCTTC
TRBJ1-1 TRBV9 NA NA CASSVMAGNTEAFF TGTGCCAGCAGCGTAATGGCCGGGAACACTGAAGCTTTCTTT
TRBJ2-3 TRBV5-6 TRBD1 many CASSSRQGSLRTDTQYF TGTGCCAGCAGCTCCCGACAGGGGTCCTTGCGCACAGATACGCAGTATTTT
TRBJ2-1 TRBV7-2 TRBD2 NA CASSLRLAGAFYNEQIF TGTGCCAGCAGCCTTCGACTAGCGGGGGCTTTTTACAATGAGCAGATCTTC
TRBJ2-3 TRBV5-6 NA many CASSLAQGLADTQYF TGTGCCAGCAGCTTGGCCCAGGGCCTCGCAGATACGCAGTATTTT
TRBJ2-3 TRBV6-4 NA NA CASSDSAGANTDTQYF TGTGCCAGCAGTGACTCTGCGGGGGCGAACACAGATACGCAGTATTTT
TRBJ2-2 TRBV9 TRBD2 many CASSLQQLAGGELFF TGTGCCAGCAGCTTACAGCAACTAGCGGGAGGGGAGCTGTTTTTT
TRBJ1-3 TRBV4-3 NA many CASSQEWQGLSGNTIYF TGCGCCAGCAGCCAAGAGTGGCAGGGGTTATCTGGAAACACCATATATTTT
TRBJ1-6 TRBV27 NA many CASSPETRKNSPLHF TGTGCCAGCAGTCCAGAAACCCGAAAGAATTCACCCCTCCACTTT
TRBJ2-1 TRBV11-2 TRBD2 NA CASSLGGLAGGPSYNEQFF TGTGCCAGCAGCTTAGGGGGGCTAGCGGGGGGACCATCCTACAATGAGCAGTTCTTC
TRBJ1-1 TRBV28 TRBD1 few CASSSPSGQGNTEAFF TGTGCCAGCAGTTCCCCCTCGGGACAGGGAAACACTGAAGCTTTCTTT
TRBJ2-1 TRBV6-1 TRBD2 NA CASSAPGLAGVYNEQFF TGTGCCAGCAGCGCTCCCGGGTTAGCGGGAGTCTACAATGAGCAGTTCTTC
TRBJ1-1 TRBV4-3 NA many CASSHPDRPTEAFF TGCGCCAGCAGCCACCCCGACAGGCCTACTGAAGCTTTCTTT
TRBJ1-6 TRBV19 NA NA CASSWGKSNSPLHF TGTGCCAGTAGTTGGGGGAAAAGTAATTCACCCCTCCACTTT
TRBJ2-1 TRBV19 NA few CASSPYPPSGPQGVNNEQFF TGTGCCAGTTCTCCCTACCCCCCTTCCGGGCCACAGGGAGTTAACAATGAGCAGTTCTTC
TRBJ1-1 TRBV4-1 NA many CASSTTGFGGAEAFF TGCGCCAGCAGCACCACAGGGTTCGGGGGCGCTGAAGCTTTCTTT
TRBJ1-6 TRBV12-3/TRBV12-4 NA many CASSLDSGNSPLHF TGTGCCAGCAGTTTAGACAGTGGTAATTCACCCCTCCACTTT
TRBJ2-7 TRBV7-2 TRBD1 NA CASVRDRGPYEQYF TGTGCCAGCGTCCGAGACAGGGGCCCCTACGAGCAGTACTTC
TRBJ1-4 TRBV6-1 TRBD1 many CASHQGTASTNEKLFF TGTGCCAGCCACCAAGGGACAGCCTCAACTAATGAAAAACTGTTTTTT
TRBJ2-3 TRBV6-1 TRBD2 many CASSELAGATDTQYF TGTGCCAGCAGTGAACTAGCGGGGGCCACAGATACGCAGTATTTT
TRBJ2-7 TRBV28 TRBD1 NA CASSSSGTGGYEQYF TGTGCCAGCAGTTCGTCCGGGACAGGGGGGTACGAGCAGTACTTC
TRBJ1-2 TRBV20-1 NA few CSAKKDDAPGYTF TGCAGTGCTAAGAAGGACGACGCCCCTGGCTACACCTTC
TRBJ1-3 TRBV5-1 NA many CASSLDQSTGNTIYF TGCGCCAGCAGCTTGGATCAATCCACTGGAAACACCATATATTTT
TRBJ1-5 TRBV6-1 NA many CASIEQLYSNQPQHF TGTGCCAGCATTGAGCAGCTTTATAGCAATCAGCCCCAGCATTTT
TRBJ2-3 TRBV24-1 TRBD2 many CATSDLTSGTTDTQYF TGTGCCACCAGTGATTTAACTAGCGGCACCACAGATACGCAGTATTTT
TRBJ2-3 TRBV9 NA many CASSREVTDTQYF TGTGCCAGCAGCCGGGAAGTCACAGATACGCAGTATTTT
TRBJ2-2 TRBV11-2 NA few CASSLDTGTGELFF TGTGCCAGCAGCTTAGATACAGGCACCGGGGAGCTGTTTTTT
TRBJ1-1 TRBV7-9 NA many CASSLQGSNTEAFF TGTGCCAGCAGCTTACAGGGCTCGAACACTGAAGCTTTCTTT
TRBJ2-3 TRBV12-3/TRBV12-4 NA few CASSSPNPNTDTQYF TGTGCCAGCAGTTCCCCCAACCCGAACACAGATACGCAGTATTTT
TRBJ2-7 TRBV7-2 NA many CASSFHAVPEQYF TGTGCCAGCAGCTTCCACGCAGTTCCCGAGCAGTACTTC
TRBJ2-7 TRBV7-3 NA many CASARDSSYEQYF TGTGCCAGCGCCAGGGACTCTTCCTACGAGCAGTACTTC
TRBJ1-1 TRBV14 NA many CASSQARGVNTEAF TGTGCCAGCAGCCAAGCACGGGGAGTTAACACTGAAGCTTTT